This T cell receptor beta chain emerged from a study of blood T cell repertoires in COVID-19. In the study overall: Whether acute or convalescent, the COVID-19 samples came from the United States, Italy and Spain. PBMCs, B-cell-depleted T cells, or T cells provided the cDNA or gDNA that made up the material.

This clone was counted between two and nine times. Original processing notes: Estimation of nucleated cell counts relied on the amplification of reference gene primers. Profiling relied on immunoSEQ multiplex PCR, and the TCRdb table lists in-frame clones only, not all of them. The D gene and trimming were derived from the DNA, and the V and J assignments and clone size from that table. The sample yields some 100,000 clones, roughly 86% seen once. Germline CDR1 is SGHTA and CDR2 is FQGNSA. The CDR3 has 16 residues. Trimming took 2 bases from V and 2 from J; bases not matched to a gene: 6. The TCR comes from a man between 45 and 60 years old with active or convalescent COVID-19. Sequencing was carried out using peripheral blood. The chain uses TRBV7-2 and TRBJ2-1; 7 bases map to TRBD2. This CDR3 is CASSLWSSGAYNEQFF. The CDR3 DNA reads as TGTGCCAGCAGCTTATGGTCCAGCGGGGCCTACAATGAGCAGTTCTTC.